The sequence of this T cell receptor beta chain was determined in a study of CD8 T cells in ankylosing spondylitis. Trimming removed 5 bases from V and 4 bases from J; junction bases left unmatched: 5. CDR1 and CDR2 (germline): SGHTA, FQGNSA. CDR3 size: 14 residues. TCRdb reprocessed the 5' RACE reads via MiXCR and lists one record per CDR3 protein. Among under 300,000 distinct CDR3 sequences listed, 18% were seen once. Sequenced: blood, either unsorted or a sorted T cell fraction (not recorded which). V is TRBV7-2 and J is TRBJ2-3; 8 positions agree with TRBD2. The sequence was collected from a male donor with ankylosing spondylitis or in good health (not recorded which). CDR3 coding DNA: TGTGCCAGCAGCCCAGCGGGAGAAGCAGATACGCAGTATTTT. Encoded protein: CASSPAGEADTQYF.